The 3 T cell receptor beta chains given below trace back to one sample, sequenced in a study of shared clonotypes between healthy human individuals. Naive CD8 cells lacked CD45RO and underwent positive selection for CCR7, leaving out terminally differentiated effector memory CD45RA+ cells. Sequencing used immunoSEQ multiplex PCR; TCRdb keeps in-frame clones, though not all of them. The sample has millions of clones; around 96% are singletons. Sequencing used naive CD8+ T cells sorted from blood. Source of these receptors: a young man in good health.

The chain links TRBV7-9 to TRBJ2-5; D unresolved. This CDR3 contains 15 residues. Trimming took off 3 bases at V and 5 bases at J, with 16 bases between the two ends. Per germline, CDR1 SEHNR and CDR2 FQNEAQ (reference sequence). DNA for the CDR3: TGTGCCAGCAGCTTCTCTCCCGGCCTAGTTGAGACCCAGTACTTC. Translated: CASSFSPGLVETQYF.

This rearrangement joins TRBV28 to TRBJ2-7; tentative D call: TRBD2 (6 bases). The CDR3 extends over 19 amino acids. Germline-derived CDR1 and CDR2 are MDHEN and SYDVKM. V was cut by 8 bases and J by 2 bases, with 31 bases left in between. The CDR3, as DNA: TGTGCCAGCTCGGGAGAAGACGAACAGGTGACCGGACCCCCCTACGAGCAGTACTTC. It specifies CASSGEDEQVTGPPYEQYF.

The V call is TRBV2, the J call TRBJ1-1, with no clear D. The V end lost 9 bases, the J end lost 4 bases, and 18 bases lay between the germline ends. Germline assignment: CDR1 SNHLY and CDR2 FYNNEI. This CDR3 is built from 14 residues. In nucleotides, the CDR3 is TGTGCCAGGGTAAAATGGGAGCTGGGCACTGAAGCTTTCTTT. Translating it yields CARVKWELGTEAFF.